This T cell receptor (beta chain) stems from a study of CD8 T cells in ankylosing spondylitis. General study points: Fewer than 10 highly homologous variants made up a TCR beta motif that seemed to typify ankylosing spondylitis blood.

V was pared by 3 bases and J by 4 bases, with 13 bases between. The CDR3 is 14 residues long. CDR1 SGHRS and CDR2 YFSETQ come from the germline V gene. Concerning this clonotype itself: Antigen unknown.

Quantitative 5'-RACE was performed with molecular barcodes, and it yielded the TCR beta libraries. Using its own MiXCR run on the 5' RACE reads, TCRdb lists one record per CDR3 protein. Here the sample spans tens of thousands of distinct CDR3 sequences, around 30% being singletons. Sequencing was done on a sample of blood, either unsorted or a sorted T cell fraction (not recorded which). The chain combines TRBV5-1 with TRBJ1-1; no firm D call. This receptor was obtained from a male donor with ankylosing spondylitis or in good health (not recorded which). In DNA, the CDR3 is TGCGCCAGCAGCTCGGCTTCGCTGCGCACTGAAGCTTTCTTT. Translated: CASSSASLRTEAFF.